The 18 T cell receptor beta chains below were found in one sample sequenced in a study of identical twins. TCRdb recomputed calls from the 5' RACE reads with MiXCR, one row per CDR3 protein. The sample contains 350,000 to 600,000 distinct CDR3 sequences, 12% to 15% of which appear only once. This sample also appeared in a second study, on yellow fever vaccine responses in identical twins.

Sequences were obtained from CD4+ T cells sorted from blood. Every receptor here comes from a young woman in good health.

This clonotype turned up a few times. This sequence joins TRBV28 and TRBJ2-7; no clear D gene. Trimming left V 2 bases short and J 0 bases short, with 29 bases between. The CDR3 extends over 21 amino acids. The germline V gene encodes CDR1 MDHEN and CDR2 SYDVKM. CDR3 residues: CASSLALGSRSRDLSSYEQYF. DNA of the CDR3: TGTGCCAGCAGTTTAGCGCTTGGGTCACGGAGCAGAGACCTAAGCTCCTACGAGCAGTACTTC.

The V gene is TRBV6-5, the J gene TRBJ1-1; possibly TRBD1 for D (6 bases). The CDR3 sequence is 14 residues long. V lost 3 bases and J 0 bases, leaving 8 bases between the germline ends. CDR1 and CDR2 from the germline V gene are MNHEY and SVGAGI. CDR3 amino acids: CASSYSGVNTEAFF. The CDR3 DNA follows: TGTGCCAGCAGTTATTCAGGGGTGAACACTGAAGCTTTCTTT.

This chain joins TRBV20-1 and TRBJ2-7; D tentatively reads TRBD1 or TRBD2 (5 bases each). The germline V and J ends were trimmed by 6 bases and 2 bases, with 14 bases remaining between them. Germline V gene data show CDR1 as DFQATT and CDR2 as SNEGSKA (reference sequence). The CDR3 has 13 amino acids. CDR3 DNA: TGCAGTGCCCCCCGGGGCAGTGCCTACGAGCAGTACTTC. Translated: CSAPRGSAYEQYF.

This clonotype was counted at least ten times. The chain links TRBV7-2 to TRBJ1-6, with D tentatively TRBD1 (5 bases). Trimming left V 1 base short and J 4 bases short, with 8 bases between. CDR1 and CDR2 from the germline V gene are SGHTA and FQGNSA. The CDR3 runs 15 residues. The CDR3 DNA reads as TGTGCCAGCAGCTTAGTGGCAGGGTATAATTCACCCCTCCACTTT. Its translation: CASSLVAGYNSPLHF.

On this clonotype: A much larger clone differs from this one at a single base, so this may be a read error. The final CDR3 position lacks the conserved phenylalanine or tryptophan, pointing to a likely read error. J is TRBJ2-7 and V is TRBV10-3, with 9 positions matching TRBD1. The CDR3 loop spans 14 amino acids. The V gene's germline CDR1 is ENHRY and CDR2 SYGVKD. The V segment lost 5 bases and the J segment 4 bases; nucleotides outside the gene matches: 6. The CDR3 spells CAISPGQGQYEQYL. In nucleotides, the CDR3 is TGTGCCATCAGTCCGGGACAGGGTCAGTACGAGCAGTACCTC.

This clonotype has just a few counts. V and J are TRBV5-5 and TRBJ2-7; D might be TRBD1 (6 bases). The CDR3 sequence is 15 residues long. V was trimmed by 2 bases and J by 2 bases, leaving 14 bases between them. Per the germline V gene, CDR1 is SGHKS and CDR2 is YYEKEE (reference sequence). As DNA, the CDR3 is TGTGCCAGCAGCTTCGGTACAGGGAGTACCTACGAGCAGTACTTC. Its translation: CASSFGTGSTYEQYF. The entire variable domain, with the rest obtained from reference TRBV5-5 and TRBJ2-7, is as follows: DAGVTQSPTHLIKTRGQQVTLRCSPISGHKSVSWYQQVLGQGPQFIFQYYEKEERGRGNFPDRFSARQFPNYSSELNVNALLLGDSALYLCASSFGTGSTYEQYFGPGTRLTVT.

This chain uses TRBV11-2 with TRBJ2-1; 7 bases fit TRBD1. Trimming removed 4 bases from V and 8 bases from J; junction bases left unmatched: 14. The germline V gene encodes CDR1 SGHAT and CDR2 FQNNGV. The CDR3 has 16 amino acids. CDR3 in DNA: TGTGCCAGCAGCTATCGGACAGGCGCTTTCTTAGATGAGCAGTTCTTC. Translating gives CASSYRTGAFLDEQFF.

The V and J genes are TRBV20-1 and TRBJ2-1; D might be TRBD2 (5 bases). Trimming removed 5 bases from V and 2 bases from J, with 19 bases in between. The V gene's germline CDR1 is DFQATT and CDR2 SNEGSKA (reference sequence). CDR3 length equals 16 residues. CDR3 coding DNA: TGCAGTGCTGCCCAAGGGCGGAGGAGGACCTACAATGAGCAGTTCTTC. Translating gives CSAAQGRRRTYNEQFF.

This clonotype was recorded a few times. The chain combines TRBV6-2 or TRBV6-3 with TRBJ2-5; D call uncertain. CDR1 MNHEY and CDR2 SVGEGT come from the germline V gene. This CDR3 is built from 13 residues. The germline V and J ends were trimmed by 2 bases and 5 bases, with 9 bases remaining between them. CDR3 bases: TGTGCCAGCAGTTACAGGGCAGAGGAGACCCAGTACTTC. Translated: CASSYRAEETQYF.

The V call is TRBV12-3 or TRBV12-4, the J call TRBJ2-7; TRBD2 aligns across 9 bases. V was pared by 6 bases and J by 4 bases, with 10 bases of the junction left unmatched. This CDR3 is built from 15 residues. CDR3 in amino acids: CASRSSGRSQYEQYF. Written as DNA, the CDR3 is TGTGCCAGCAGGTCGAGCGGGAGGTCTCAGTACGAGCAGTACTTC.

The chain employs TRBV2 and TRBJ2-3; 11 bases align to TRBD2. The CDR3 contains 17 residues. The germline gives CDR1 SNHLY, CDR2 FYNNEI. J gave up 6 bases and V 3 bases, and 11 bases lay outside the gene matches. The CDR3 region is CASSDSSLAGALDTQYF. CDR3 nucleotides: TGTGCCAGCAGTGACTCATCACTAGCGGGGGCACTGGATACGCAGTATTTT.

This clonotype turned up a few times. The chain joins TRBV12-5 to TRBJ2-2; D gene uncertain. The ends were cut back, 0 bases at V and 3 bases at J, with 5 bases in the middle. The CDR3 length is 14 residues. Per germline, CDR1 LGHNT and CDR2 FRNRAP. CDR3 sequence reads: CASGLVPDTGELFF. The CDR3 nucleotides read TGTGCTAGTGGTTTGGTGCCAGACACCGGGGAGCTGTTTTTT.

The gene calls are TRBV19 and TRBJ1-5; D gene ambiguous. The CDR3 sequence is 15 residues long. CDR1 is LNHDA and CDR2 is SQIVND in the germline V gene (reference sequence). Trimming left V 7 bases short and J 0 bases short, with 13 bases between. As DNA, the CDR3 is TGTGCCAGTACCTTACAGCCGAATAGCAATCAGCCCCAGCATTTT. It encodes CASTLQPNSNQPQHF.

The V and J genes are TRBV29-1 and TRBJ2-7, with D tentatively TRBD2 (5 bases). Germline V gene data show CDR1 as SQVTM and CDR2 as ANQGSEA. This CDR3 comprises 12 residues. V shed 4 bases and J shed 4 bases, with 11 bases lying between them. CDR3 sequence reads: CSVAPSGYEQYF. The CDR3 coding sequence is TGCAGCGTTGCTCCCTCGGGGTACGAGCAGTACTTC.

This clonotype was observed many times. The rearrangement joins TRBV29-1 to TRBJ2-5, with TRBD1 as a possible D gene (5 bases). CDR3 length equals 11 residues. V shed 4 bases and J shed 5 bases, with 8 bases lying between them. Germline V gene lookup returns CDR1 SQVTM and CDR2 ANQGSEA. DNA of the CDR3: TGCAGCGTTGGCAGGGCGGAGACCCAGTACTTC. It translates to CSVGRAETQYF.

In this sample, this clonotype turned up a few times. The chain employs TRBV12-3 or TRBV12-4 and TRBJ2-7, with D perhaps TRBD1 (5 bases). V was shortened by 2 bases and J by 7 bases, with 21 bases between the two germline ends. The CDR3 contains 16 residues. The CDR3 DNA reads TGTGCCAGCAGTTTAAGGCGTCAGGGTTTTGGTAATGAGCAGTACTTC. This translates into CASSLRRQGFGNEQYF.

This chain joins TRBV20-1 and TRBJ2-7, with no clear D. Per the germline V gene, CDR1 is DFQATT and CDR2 is SNEGSKA (reference sequence). This CDR3 contains 12 residues. Deletions cut 6 bases from V and 2 bases from J, with 11 bases between. The CDR3 loop is CSATATPYEQYF. The DNA of the CDR3 is TGCAGTGCAACCGCGACTCCCTACGAGCAGTACTTC.

The V call is TRBV7-2, the J call TRBJ2-5; D is ambiguous. The CDR3 consists of 15 residues. Germline assignment: CDR1 SGHTA and CDR2 FQGNSA. V dropped 0 bases and J dropped 2 bases, with 10 bases sitting between them. The CDR3 bases are TGTGCCAGCAGCTTAGCTTCCACCCAACAAGAGACCCAGTACTTC. This codes for CASSLASTQQETQYF.